These 18 T cell receptor beta chains were sequenced from one sample in a study of beta chain features in type 1 diabetes. All of the isolated RNA was reverse transcribed, so expressed TCRB transcripts were sequenced. The assay was immunoSEQ multiplex PCR, and TCRdb's table has in-frame clones only and misses some. The sample has about 900,000 clones; 15% to 20% are singletons. Source material: naive CD4+ T cells from blood. The receptor source for this set is a woman aged 18 to 35 in good health.

This CDR3 is CAIAGTNKMNTEAFF. CDR3 sequence (DNA): TGTGCCATTGCCGGGACAAACAAAATGAACACTGAAGCTTTCTTT. The chain employs TRBV10-3 and TRBJ1-1, with D maybe TRBD1 (6 bases). The germline V and J ends were trimmed by 9 bases and 0 bases, with 17 bases remaining between them. The CDR3 covers 15 residues. CDR1 and CDR2 from the germline V gene are ENHRY and SYGVKD.

The chain carries TRBV21-1 and TRBJ1-5; the tabulated D call, TRBD1, remains unverified against the DNA. TRBV21-1 counts as a pseudogene. This CDR3 contains 14 residues. CDR3 bases: TGTGCCAGCGAGCCCAGGGGGTTCAATCAGCCCCAGCATTTT. Amino acids: CASEPRGFNQPQHF.

V is TRBV29-1 and J is TRBJ2-1; D perhaps matches TRBD2 (6 bases). Per germline, CDR1 SQVTM and CDR2 ANQGSEA. Trimming removed 1 base from V and 4 bases from J, with 14 bases in between. This CDR3 is built from 15 residues. In DNA, the CDR3 is TGCAGCGTTGAAGGCGGGGCCGGGACGTACAATGAGCAGTTCTTC. Amino acids: CSVEGGAGTYNEQFF.

This sequence joins TRBV7-3 and TRBJ2-3, with D possibly being TRBD2 (6 bases). The CDR3 has 13 residues. The ends were cut back, 8 bases at V and 1 base at J, with 10 bases in the middle. Germline V gene data show CDR1 as SGHTA and CDR2 as FQGTGA. This CDR3 is CASGASGTDTQYF. Here the CDR3 DNA reads TGTGCCAGCGGGGCTAGCGGCACAGATACGCAGTATTTT. Looking up the rest from reference TRBV7-3 and TRBJ2-3 gives the full variable domain: GAGVSQTPSNKVTEKGKYVELRCDPISGHTALYWYRQSLGQGPEFLIYFQGTGAADDSGLPNDRFFAVRPEGSVSTLKIQRTERGDSAVYLCASGASGTDTQYFGPGTRLTVL.

The chain is built from TRBV10-3 and TRBJ2-7; 7 nucleotides agree with TRBD2. The germline CDR1 and CDR2 sequences are ENHRY and SYGVKD. The CDR3 runs to 13 residues. Trimming took 10 bases from V and 3 from J; bases not matched to a gene: 9. The CDR3 protein is CATMSGTYYEQYF. CDR3 nucleotide sequence: TGTGCCACTATGAGCGGGACTTACTACGAGCAGTACTTC.

This clone appeared a few times. The chain combines TRBV28 with TRBJ2-7; D gene uncertain. The V gene's germline CDR1 is MDHEN and CDR2 SYDVKM. Trimming took 4 bases from V and 3 from J, leaving 13 bases between them. The CDR3 runs 14 residues. The CDR3 spells CASSSPWTNYEQYF. The DNA for the CDR3 is TGTGCCAGCAGTTCGCCCTGGACCAACTACGAGCAGTACTTC.

The chain is built from TRBV14 and TRBJ2-5; TRBD1 might be the D (6 bases). Germline V gene data show CDR1 as SGHDN and CDR2 as FVKESK. The CDR3 runs to 15 residues. Between the trimmed V and J ends, which lost 5 bases and 2 bases, there was a span of 15 bases. The CDR3 sequence is CASSDRGYRQETQYF. CDR3 bases: TGTGCCAGCAGCGATAGGGGGTATCGTCAAGAGACCCAGTACTTC.

The genes are TRBV4-2 and TRBJ1-1; perhaps TRBD1 as D (6 bases). Germline lookup yields CDR1 LGHNA and CDR2 YNFKEQ. V dropped 0 bases and J dropped 4 bases, with 24 bases sitting between them. There are 19 residues in the CDR3. The CDR3 protein is CASSQDSSGQRFDGTEAFF. CDR3 nucleotides: TGTGCCAGCAGCCAAGATTCGTCAGGACAGAGATTTGATGGCACTGAAGCTTTCTTT.

J is TRBJ2-5 and V is TRBV14; 7 bases line up with TRBD2. The V gene end was trimmed by 2 bases and the J gene end by 7 bases; junction bases not matched to a gene: 7. The germline CDR1 and CDR2 sequences are SGHDN and FVKESK. This CDR3 is 14 amino acids long. Here the CDR3 reads CASSQLAGVVTQYF. The CDR3 nucleotides read TGTGCCAGCAGCCAACTCGCGGGAGTGGTGACCCAGTACTTC. Filled out from reference TRBV14 and TRBJ2-5, the complete variable domain reads EAGVTQFPSHSVIEKGQTVTLRCDPISGHDNLYWYRRVMGKEIKFLLHFVKESKQDESGMPNNRFLAERTGGTYSTLKVQPAELEDSGVYFCASSQLAGVVTQYFGPGTRLLVL.

The chain links TRBV28 to TRBJ2-1; 7 bases are shared with TRBD2. V shed 5 bases, J shed 3 bases, and the junction held 7 bases outside the gene matches. CDR3 length: 15 residues. Germline assignment: CDR1 MDHEN and CDR2 SYDVKM. The chain's CDR3 is CASSPTSRIYNEQFF. CDR3 DNA: TGTGCCAGCAGTCCGACTAGCAGAATCTACAATGAGCAGTTCTTC.

The chain has TRBV7-9 and TRBJ2-1; D perhaps matches TRBD2 (6 bases). The germline CDR1 and CDR2 sequences are SEHNR and FQNEAQ (reference sequence). The CDR3 consists of 15 residues. The V end lost 5 bases, the J end lost 5 bases, and 16 bases lay between the germline ends. The CDR3 DNA reads as TGTGCCAGCAGCCACGGGACTCCGAGGGACAATGAGCAGTTCTTC. Translation: CASSHGTPRDNEQFF.

The sample holds a few counts of this clone. The CDR3 region is CSVAFGGQAYEQYF. Here the CDR3 DNA reads TGCAGCGTTGCCTTTGGTGGACAGGCCTACGAGCAGTACTTC. This rearrangement joins TRBV29-1 to TRBJ2-7; TRBD1 aligns across 7 bases. Germline CDR1 reads SQVTM; CDR2 reads ANQGSEA. J lost 2 bases, V lost 4 bases, and 8 bases had no gene match. The CDR3 is made up of 14 amino acids.

V and J are TRBV11-2 and TRBJ2-7, with TRBD1 identical over 7 bases. The CDR3 spans 15 residues. V shed 1 base and J 2 bases; nucleotides not matched to a gene: 5. In germline, CDR1 is SGHAT, CDR2 FQNNGV. CDR3 nucleotide sequence: TGTGCCAGCAGCTTAGGGGCGACAGGGCCCTACGAGCAGTACTTC. Encoded protein: CASSLGATGPYEQYF. The full variable domain, rest sourced from reference TRBV11-2 and TRBJ2-7, is EAGVAQSPRYKIIEKRQSVAFWCNPISGHATLYWYQQILGQGPKLLIQFQNNGVVDDSQLPKDRFSAERLKGVDSTLKIQPAKLEDSAVYLCASSLGATGPYEQYFGPGTRLTVT.

V usage is TRBV11-3 and J usage is TRBJ2-6; 8 positions agree with TRBD1. The CDR3 runs 17 residues. The V segment lost 5 bases and the J segment 3 bases; nucleotides outside the gene matches: 9. CDR1 SGHNT and CDR2 YENEEA come from the germline V gene. For the CDR3, the DNA is TGTGCCAGCAGCCCCGGGCAGGGGGCGCATGGGGCCAACGTCCTGACTTTC. Translation gives CASSPGQGAHGANVLTF. Full variable domain (remainder filled in from reference TRBV11-3 and TRBJ2-6): EAGVVQSPRYKIIEKKQPVAFWCNPISGHNTLYWYLQNLGQGPELLIRYENEEAVDDSQLPKDRFSAERLKGVDSTLKIQPAELGDSAVYLCASSPGQGAHGANVLTFGAGSRLTVL.

V usage is TRBV19 and J usage is TRBJ2-1, with 8 bases aligning to TRBD1. Looked up from germline, CDR1 is LNHDA and CDR2 is SQIVND (reference sequence). This CDR3 is built from 16 residues. Unmatched junction bases numbered 9, after V lost 1 base and J lost 7 bases. CDR3 residues: CASSIARTGFRNEQFF. DNA of the CDR3: TGTGCCAGTAGTATAGCCCGGACAGGGTTTAGGAATGAGCAGTTCTTC.

This clone was counted a few times. The chain combines TRBV28 with TRBJ2-7; 11 bases line up with TRBD2. The germline V gene has CDR1 MDHEN and CDR2 SYDVKM. The CDR3 is 15 residues long. The V segment lost 6 bases and the J segment 4 bases; nucleotides outside the gene matches: 8. The CDR3 bases are TGTGCCAGCAGCACTATACTAGCGGGAGTATACGAGCAGTACTTC. The encoded protein is CASSTILAGVYEQYF.

V is TRBV7-9 and J is TRBJ2-7; the D is unclear. This CDR3 is 14 amino acids long. Germline V gene sequence: CDR1 SEHNR, CDR2 FQNEAQ (reference sequence). With 2 bases removed from V and 5 bases from J, the gap between germline ends came to 13 bases. CDR3 coding DNA: TGTGCCAGCAGCTTATCCGCCAGCCTCAACGAGCAGTACTTC. As protein: CASSLSASLNEQYF.

As for this clone: At the DNA level, this CDR3 is encoded by other sequences in the same sample as well. The V and J genes are TRBV4-1 and TRBJ2-3; a possible D gene is TRBD2 (5 bases). CDR1 is MGHRA and CDR2 is YSYEKL in the germline V gene. Trimming removed 1 base at V and 4 bases at J, with 12 bases between. This CDR3 contains 15 residues. The CDR3 region is CASSQVGLAPDTQYF. The CDR3 DNA sequence: TGCGCCAGCAGCCAAGTCGGGCTAGCACCAGATACGCAGTATTTT.